A single sample gave rise to the 19 T cell receptor beta chains below, sequenced in a study of long-term antiretroviral therapy in people with HIV. They ran version v3.0 of the immunoSEQ assay at survey level. Here immunoSEQ multiplex PCR was the method, and the copy in TCRdb shows in-frame clones only, minus some. The table includes 29,000 or so clones, nearly 95% detected once. Sequenced material: unsorted PBMCs, taken almost 6.6 years after starting antiretroviral therapy. The receptors here all came from a woman in her thirties or forties with HIV.

This rearrangement joins TRBV27 to TRBJ1-2; the D gene is possibly TRBD1 (6 bases). The germline V and J ends were trimmed by 3 bases and 7 bases, with 21 bases remaining between them. CDR1 and CDR2 from the germline V gene are MNHEY and SMNVEV (reference sequence). The CDR3 sequence is 16 residues long. CDR3 DNA sequence: TGTGCCAGCAGTTTTTATGGGGGGCAGGGGCTGAGTGGCTACACCTTC. Translation gives CASSFYGGQGLSGYTF.

The rearrangement joins TRBV5-1 to TRBJ2-7; TRBD2 aligns across 9 bases. Trimming cost V 2 bases and J 4 bases; bases outside gene matches: 7. In germline, CDR1 is SGHRS, CDR2 YFSETQ. The CDR3 sequence is 15 residues long. The CDR3 loop is CASSLASGGPYEQYF. The CDR3 DNA reads TGCGCCAGCAGCTTAGCCAGCGGGGGGCCTTACGAGCAGTACTTC.

Remarks on this clone: One end of the junction is discordant with germline, which a read error may explain. The V call is TRBV6-1, the J call TRBJ2-7; 8 bases align to TRBD1. Germline CDR1 reads MNHNS; CDR2 reads SASEGT. The CDR3 spans 11 residues. The CDR3 is CASAGGREEDF. For the CDR3, the DNA is TGTGCCAGCGCAGGGGGCAGGGAGGAGGACTTC.

The chain joins TRBV9 to TRBJ2-7, with D possibly matching TRBD1 (6 bases). Germline V CDR1 and CDR2: SGDLS, YYNGEE. The CDR3 is 14 amino acids. The V gene lost 3 bases and the J gene lost 3 bases, with 13 bases spanning the gap. In DNA form, the CDR3 reads TGTGCCAGCAGCGAGGGGGACATGGTCTACGAGCAGTACTTC. Its translation is CASSEGDMVYEQYF.

This sequence joins TRBV9 and TRBJ2-5; TRBD1 aligns across 9 bases. With 6 bases clipped from V and 4 bases from J, the junction kept 10 bases outside the gene matches. The CDR3 has 15 amino acids. CDR1 SGDLS and CDR2 YYNGEE come from the germline V gene. The CDR3 DNA reads TGTGCCAGCACCCGGGGACAGGGCGAGGGAGAGACCCAGTACTTC. It is translated as CASTRGQGEGETQYF. The full variable domain, rest sourced from reference TRBV9 and TRBJ2-5, is DSGVTQTPKHLITATGQRVTLRCSPRSGDLSVYWYQQSLDQGLQFLIQYYNGEERAKGNILERFSAQQFPDLHSELNLSSLELGDSALYFCASTRGQGEGETQYFGPGTRLLVL.

This clone has only one observation. This chain uses TRBV7-9 with TRBJ2-7; D assignment may be TRBD1 or TRBD2 (6 bases each). The germline V gene has CDR1 SEHNR and CDR2 FQNEAQ (reference sequence). V was trimmed by 6 bases and J by 7 bases, leaving 22 bases between them. The CDR3 runs 15 residues. The CDR3 DNA sequence: TGTGCCAGCAGTCCAGCCGGATCCGGGGGCAGGGAGCAGTACTTC. Protein product: CASSPAGSGGREQYF.

The CDR3 region is CASSQGGLAGNTQYF. The CDR3 DNA reads TGTGCCAGCAGCCAAGGCGGACTAGCGGGGAATACGCAGTATTTT. The chain couples TRBV7-9 to TRBJ2-3; 12 bases fit TRBD2. The germline V gene encodes CDR1 SEHNR and CDR2 FQNEAQ (reference sequence). The V gene end was trimmed by 5 bases and the J gene end by 7 bases; junction bases not matched to a gene: 7. The CDR3 is 15 amino acids.

This clone showed up just once. CDR3 DNA: TGCAGCGCAAACAGGGGGCGTACTGAAGCTTTCTTT. Residues: CSANRGRTEAFF. The V and J genes are TRBV29-1 and TRBJ1-1; 9 nucleotides agree with TRBD1. The CDR3 has 12 amino acids. Trimming took 7 bases from V and 5 from J; bases not matched to a gene: 5. CDR1 is SQVTM, CDR2 ANQGSEA, per germline.

The chain links TRBV30 to TRBJ1-1, with a weak D call TRBD1 (5 bases). The CDR3 runs 15 residues. Germline V gene lookup returns CDR1 GTSNPN and CDR2 SVGIG (reference sequence). Trimming shortened V by 3 bases and J by 6 bases, and 20 bases separated the two germline ends. CDR3 protein: CAWRVPMGGRAEAFF. In DNA form, the CDR3 reads TGTGCCTGGAGGGTTCCCATGGGGGGGAGGGCTGAAGCTTTCTTT.

V and J are TRBV4-1 and TRBJ1-5; D is perhaps TRBD1 (6 bases). CDR3 length: 17 residues. V lost 2 bases and J 4 bases, leaving 18 bases between the germline ends. In germline, CDR1 is MGHRA, CDR2 YSYEKL. The CDR3 region is CASSQSIHGQSNQPQHF. CDR3 DNA sequence: TGCGCCAGCAGCCAAAGTATTCACGGACAGTCAAATCAGCCCCAGCATTTT.

This clone has only one observation. The chain joins TRBV30 to TRBJ1-1; a weak D match, TRBD1 (6 bases). V gave up 4 bases and J gave up 4 bases, with 13 bases separating them. This CDR3 contains 13 residues. Germline V lookup: CDR1 GTSNPN, CDR2 SVGIG (reference sequence). CDR3 DNA: TGTGCCTGGACAAAGGGGGGGGCCACTGAAGCTTTCTTT. It encodes CAWTKGGATEAFF. Full variable domain (outside the CDR3, taken from reference TRBV30 and TRBJ1-1): SQTIHQWPATLVQPVGSPLSLECTVEGTSNPNLYWYRQAAGRGLQLLFYSVGIGQISSEVPQNLSASRPQDRQFILSSKKLLLSDSGFYLCAWTKGGATEAFFGQGTRLTVV.

The chain couples TRBV19 to TRBJ1-2; TRBD1 matches at 8 bases. Trimming at V came to 5 bases and at J to 4 bases, leaving 9 bases not matched to a gene. Germline CDR1 and CDR2: LNHDA and SQIVND (reference sequence). This CDR3 has 15 residues. CDR3 amino acids: CASSPIGTGSYGYTF. The DNA for the CDR3 is TGTGCCAGTAGTCCGATCGGGACAGGATCCTATGGCTACACCTTC.

This clone was detected once. The chain employs TRBV27 and TRBJ2-7; TRBD1 might be the D (6 bases). The germline CDR1 and CDR2 sequences are MNHEY and SMNVEV (reference sequence). Trimming pared 5 bases from V and 7 bases from J, leaving 21 bases between. The CDR3 is 15 residues long. The CDR3 DNA reads TGTGCCAGCAGTACTCAGGGGACCCTGGTCGGAGAGCAGTACTTC. Its protein is CASSTQGTLVGEQYF.

V is TRBV7-9 and J is TRBJ2-3; possibly TRBD1 or TRBD2 for D (5 bases each). Germline values: CDR1 SEHNR, CDR2 FQNEAQ (reference sequence). Deletions cut 1 base from V and 1 base from J, with 15 bases between. This CDR3 is 17 amino acids long. The CDR3: CASSLGLGEPGTDTQYF. The CDR3 nucleotides are TGTGCCAGCAGCTTAGGGTTAGGGGAGCCCGGCACAGATACGCAGTATTTT. The whole variable domain, remainder taken from reference TRBV7-9 and TRBJ2-3, is DTGVSQNPRHKITKRGQNVTFRCDPISEHNRLYWYRQTLGQGPEFLTYFQNEAQLEKSRLLSDRFSAERPKGSFSTLEIQRTEQGDSAMYLCASSLGLGEPGTDTQYFGPGTRLTVL.

CDR3 nucleotide sequence: TGTGCCAGCAGCTTCCTCCCCCCAGGCCGCTCTGGAAACACCATATATTTT. Translated, it gives CASSFLPPGRSGNTIYF. The chain uses TRBV7-2 and TRBJ1-3; D uncertain. Trimming removed 3 bases at V and 0 bases at J, with 15 bases between. Germline CDR1 and CDR2: SGHTA and FQGNSA. This CDR3 comprises 17 residues.

This chain joins TRBV6-5 and TRBJ2-3; 12 positions match TRBD2. This CDR3 comprises 15 residues. V was clipped by 5 bases and J by 6 bases; unmatched bases: 6. Germline CDR1 reads MNHEY; CDR2 reads SVGAGI. CDR3: CASSRTGTSGDTQYF. The CDR3 DNA sequence: TGTGCCAGCAGTCGTACCGGGACTAGCGGGGATACGCAGTATTTT.

The rearrangement uses TRBV19 and TRBJ2-3; no clear D gene. V was cut by 3 bases and J by 0 bases, with 16 bases left in between. CDR1 and CDR2 (germline): LNHDA, SQIVND (reference sequence). CDR3 length: 17 residues. The CDR3 coding sequence is TGTGCCAGTAGTATTCCCGGAACAACTCTTAGCACAGATACGCAGTATTTT. Its translation: CASSIPGTTLSTDTQYF.

V is TRBV19 and J is TRBJ2-2; 10 bases align to TRBD2. V dropped 7 bases and J dropped 3; count of bases not matched to a gene: 8. CDR1 and CDR2 from the germline V gene are LNHDA and SQIVND (reference sequence). The CDR3 covers 16 residues. The CDR3 sequence: CASTIIAGGDTGELFF. CDR3 DNA: TGTGCCAGTACCATAATAGCGGGGGGAGACACCGGGGAGCTGTTTTTT.

The V gene is TRBV5-6, the J gene TRBJ1-5; unclear D gene. Germline CDR1 is SGHDT and CDR2 is YYEEEE. V lost 0 bases, J lost 7 bases, and 8 bases lay in between. There are 13 residues in the CDR3. CDR3 bases: TGTGCCAGCAGCTTGGCCTTGGGACAGCCCCAGCATTTT. It translates to CASSLALGQPQHF. Full variable domain (rest looked up from reference TRBV5-6 and TRBJ1-5): DAGVTQSPTHLIKTRGQQVTLRCSPKSGHDTVSWYQQALGQGPQFIFQYYEEEERQRGNFPDRFSGHQFPNYSSELNVNALLLGDSALYLCASSLALGQPQHFGDGTRLSIL.